This T cell receptor (beta chain) was obtained from a study of blood T cell repertoires in COVID-19. About the study: Italy, Spain and the United States were the sources of the convalescent and acute COVID-19 samples. The analysed material was cDNA or gDNA that came from T cells, B-cell-depleted T cells, or PBMCs.

Methods used by the authors: Counts of nucleated cells, estimated from reference gene primer amplification, were obtained. The repertoire was sequenced with immunoSEQ multiplex PCR; TCRdb's copy has only in-frame clones and lacks some. D and trimming come from the DNA, and the V and J calls and clone size come from that table. The table lists about 120,000 clones, about 91% of them singletons. V was shortened by 2 bases and J by 8 bases, with 16 bases between the two germline ends. The CDR3 length is 14 residues. CDR1 is SGHNT and CDR2 is YYREEE in the germline V gene (reference sequence). The chain couples TRBV5-4 to TRBJ1-2; D is unclear. The receptor's source is a woman aged 50 to 60 with active or convalescent COVID-19. Material for sequencing was peripheral blood. CDR3 coding DNA: TGTGCCAGCAGCTTCCGGGAAGGTTCGTGGGGCTACACCTTC. Translating gives CASSFREGSWGYTF.